This TCR beta chain comes out of a study of Tregs in tolerant kidney transplant recipients. Here immunoSEQ multiplex PCR was the method, and the copy in TCRdb shows in-frame clones only, minus some. This table holds about 15,000 clones, roughly 78% found once. The CDR3 has 14 residues. In germline, CDR1 is ENHRY, CDR2 SYGVKD. Trimming left V 4 bases short and J 2 bases short, with 11 bases between. Whole-study results and caveats: Expanding Tregs on activated donor B cells appeared to best identify donor-specific TCRbeta clones. Biological reproducibility was not directly addressed, but technical replication error appeared minimal. The small number of patients limits these findings pending further validation.

CD4+CD25+CD127- Tregs, CD4+CD25- non-Tregs, CD4 and CD8 cells were sorted. Notes on this clone: Its antigen is as yet unknown.

The chain carries TRBV10-3 and TRBJ1-1, with D possibly TRBD1 on 5 matching bases. This specimen was Tregs from blood, taken before the transplant. This TCR derives from a human donor who received a combined kidney and bone marrow transplant. CDR3 coding DNA: TGTGCCATCAGTGGCAAGACAGCAAACACTGAAGCTTTCTTT. Translated: CAISGKTANTEAFF.